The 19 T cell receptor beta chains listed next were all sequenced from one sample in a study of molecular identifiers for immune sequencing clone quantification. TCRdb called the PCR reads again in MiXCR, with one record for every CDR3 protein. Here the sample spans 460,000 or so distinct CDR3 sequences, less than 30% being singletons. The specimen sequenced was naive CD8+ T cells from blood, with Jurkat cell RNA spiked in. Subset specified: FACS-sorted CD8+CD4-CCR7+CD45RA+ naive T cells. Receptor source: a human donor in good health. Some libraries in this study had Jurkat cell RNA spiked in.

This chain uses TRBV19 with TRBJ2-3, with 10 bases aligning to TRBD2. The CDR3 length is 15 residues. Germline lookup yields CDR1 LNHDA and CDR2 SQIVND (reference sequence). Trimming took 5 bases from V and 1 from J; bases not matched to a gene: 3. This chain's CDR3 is CASSPSGGGTDTQYF. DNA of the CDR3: TGTGCCAGTAGTCCTAGCGGGGGAGGCACAGATACGCAGTATTTT.

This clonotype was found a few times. The chain's CDR3 is CASSRGTDQETQYF. As DNA, the CDR3 is TGTGCCAGCAGCCGGGGGACGGATCAAGAGACCCAGTACTTC. The chain couples TRBV5-4 to TRBJ2-5, with a possible D match to TRBD2 (6 bases). Trimming shortened V by 4 bases and J by 2 bases, and 12 bases separated the two germline ends. The CDR3 is 14 amino acids. In germline, CDR1 is SGHNT, CDR2 YYREEE (reference sequence).

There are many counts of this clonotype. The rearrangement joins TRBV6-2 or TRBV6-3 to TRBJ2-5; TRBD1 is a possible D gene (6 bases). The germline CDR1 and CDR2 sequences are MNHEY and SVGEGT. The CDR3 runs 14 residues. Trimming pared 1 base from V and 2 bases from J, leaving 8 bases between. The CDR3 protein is CASSYYRDQETQYF. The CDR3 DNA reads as TGTGCCAGCAGTTACTACAGGGATCAAGAGACCCAGTACTTC.

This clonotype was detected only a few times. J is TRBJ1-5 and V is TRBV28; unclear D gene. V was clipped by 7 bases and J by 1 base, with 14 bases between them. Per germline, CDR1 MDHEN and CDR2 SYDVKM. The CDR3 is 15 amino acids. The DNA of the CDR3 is TGTGCCAGCATCCGGACGGCAAGGAGCAATCAGCCCCAGCATTTT. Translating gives CASIRTARSNQPQHF.

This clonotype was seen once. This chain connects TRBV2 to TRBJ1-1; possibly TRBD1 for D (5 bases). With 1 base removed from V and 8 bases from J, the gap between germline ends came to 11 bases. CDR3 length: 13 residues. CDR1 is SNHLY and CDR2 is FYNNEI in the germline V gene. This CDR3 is CASSEEQDGEAFF. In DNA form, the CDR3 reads TGTGCCAGCAGTGAAGAACAGGATGGGGAAGCTTTCTTT.

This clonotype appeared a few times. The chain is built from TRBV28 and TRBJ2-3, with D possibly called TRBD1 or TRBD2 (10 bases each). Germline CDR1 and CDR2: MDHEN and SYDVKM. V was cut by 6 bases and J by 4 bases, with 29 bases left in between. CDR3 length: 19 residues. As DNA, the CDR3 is TGTGCCAGCAGCCCGTGGACAGGGGGTAGCGGGAGGTCGGCAGATACGCAGTATTTT. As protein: CASSPWTGGSGRSADTQYF.

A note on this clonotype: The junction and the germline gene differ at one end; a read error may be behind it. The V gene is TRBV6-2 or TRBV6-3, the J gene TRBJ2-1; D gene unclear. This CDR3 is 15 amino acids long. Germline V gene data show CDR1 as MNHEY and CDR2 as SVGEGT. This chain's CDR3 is CAGSYPGSSYNEQFF. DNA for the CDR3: TGTGCCGGCAGTTACCCGGGCAGCTCCTACAATGAGCAGTTCTTC.

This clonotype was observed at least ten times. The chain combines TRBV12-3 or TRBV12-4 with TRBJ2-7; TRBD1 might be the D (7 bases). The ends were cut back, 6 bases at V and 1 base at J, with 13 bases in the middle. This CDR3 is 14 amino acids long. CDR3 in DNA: TGTGCCAGCAGCCCGCGGGACAGATCCTACGAGCAGTACTTC. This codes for CASSPRDRSYEQYF.

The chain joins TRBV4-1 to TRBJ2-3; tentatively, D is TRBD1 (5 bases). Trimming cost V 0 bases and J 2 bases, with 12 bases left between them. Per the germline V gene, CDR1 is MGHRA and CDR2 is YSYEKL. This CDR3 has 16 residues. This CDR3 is CASSQETAVPTDTQYF. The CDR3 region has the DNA TGCGCCAGCAGCCAAGAGACAGCTGTACCCACAGATACGCAGTATTTT.

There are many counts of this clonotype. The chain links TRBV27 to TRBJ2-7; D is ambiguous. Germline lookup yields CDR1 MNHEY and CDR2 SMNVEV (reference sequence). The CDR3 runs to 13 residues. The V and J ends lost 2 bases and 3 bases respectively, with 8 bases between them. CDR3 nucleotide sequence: TGTGCCAGCAGTTTAGGCAGCCGCTACGAGCAGTACTTC. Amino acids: CASSLGSRYEQYF.

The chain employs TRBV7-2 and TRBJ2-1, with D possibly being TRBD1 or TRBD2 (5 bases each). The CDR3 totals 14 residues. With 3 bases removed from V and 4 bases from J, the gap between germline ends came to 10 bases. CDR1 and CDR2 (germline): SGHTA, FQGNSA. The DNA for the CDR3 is TGTGCCAGCAGCTTTATAGGGGAGTACAATGAGCAGTTCTTC. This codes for CASSFIGEYNEQFF.

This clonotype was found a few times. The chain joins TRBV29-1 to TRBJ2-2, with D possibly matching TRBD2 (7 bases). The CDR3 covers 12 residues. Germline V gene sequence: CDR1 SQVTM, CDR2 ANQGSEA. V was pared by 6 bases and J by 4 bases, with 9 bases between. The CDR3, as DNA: TGCAGCGTAGGGGGGGTCACCGGGGAGCTGTTTTTT. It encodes CSVGGVTGELFF.

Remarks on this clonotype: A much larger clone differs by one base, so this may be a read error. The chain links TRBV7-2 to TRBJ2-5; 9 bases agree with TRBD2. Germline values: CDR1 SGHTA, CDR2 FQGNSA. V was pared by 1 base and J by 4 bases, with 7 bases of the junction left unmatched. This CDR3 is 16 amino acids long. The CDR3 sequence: CASSLVPAGGGETQYF. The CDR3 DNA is TGTGCCAGCAGCTTAGTCCCAGCGGGAGGAGGAGAGACCCAGTACTTC.

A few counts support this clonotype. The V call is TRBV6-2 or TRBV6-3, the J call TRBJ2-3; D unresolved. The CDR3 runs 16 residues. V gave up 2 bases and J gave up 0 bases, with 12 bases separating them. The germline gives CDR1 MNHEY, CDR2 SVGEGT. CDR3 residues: CASSYRFYFSTDTQYF. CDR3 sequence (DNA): TGTGCCAGCAGTTACCGTTTCTATTTTAGCACAGATACGCAGTATTTT.

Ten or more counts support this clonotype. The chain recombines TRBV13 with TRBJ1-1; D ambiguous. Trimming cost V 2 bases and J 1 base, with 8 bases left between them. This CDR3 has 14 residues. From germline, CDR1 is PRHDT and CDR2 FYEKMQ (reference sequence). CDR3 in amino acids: CASSLRPQNTEAFF. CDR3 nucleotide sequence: TGTGCCAGCAGCTTAAGACCGCAGAACACTGAAGCTTTCTTT. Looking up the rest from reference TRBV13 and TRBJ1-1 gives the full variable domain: AAGVIQSPRHLIKEKRETATLKCYPIPRHDTVYWYQQGPGQDPQFLISFYEKMQSDKGSIPDRFSAQQFSDYHSELNMSSLELGDSALYFCASSLRPQNTEAFFGQGTRLTVV.

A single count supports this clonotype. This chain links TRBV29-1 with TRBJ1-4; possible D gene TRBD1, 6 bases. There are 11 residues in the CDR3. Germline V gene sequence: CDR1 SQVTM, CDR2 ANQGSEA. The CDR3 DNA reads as TGCGTTGTGGACAGTCTCCAAAAACTGTTTTTT. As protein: CVVDSLQKLFF.

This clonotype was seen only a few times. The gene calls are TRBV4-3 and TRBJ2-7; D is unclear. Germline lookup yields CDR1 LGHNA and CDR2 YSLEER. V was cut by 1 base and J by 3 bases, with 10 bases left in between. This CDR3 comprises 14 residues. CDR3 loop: CASSQVIGDYEQYF. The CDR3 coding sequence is TGCGCCAGCAGCCAAGTAATTGGCGACTACGAGCAGTACTTC.

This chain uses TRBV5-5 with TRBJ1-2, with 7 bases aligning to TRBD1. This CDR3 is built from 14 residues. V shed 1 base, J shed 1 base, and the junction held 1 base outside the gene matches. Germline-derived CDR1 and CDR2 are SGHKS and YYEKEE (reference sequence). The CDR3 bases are TGTGCCAGCAGCTTGTGGGACAGTAACTATGGCTACACCTTC. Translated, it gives CASSLWDSNYGYTF.

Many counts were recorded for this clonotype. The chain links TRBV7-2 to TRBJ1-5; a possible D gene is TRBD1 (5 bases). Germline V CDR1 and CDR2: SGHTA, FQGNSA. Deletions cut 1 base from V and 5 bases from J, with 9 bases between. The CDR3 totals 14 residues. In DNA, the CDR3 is TGTGCCAGCAGCTTAGAAGGGGTCCATCAGCCCCAGCATTTT. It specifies CASSLEGVHQPQHF.